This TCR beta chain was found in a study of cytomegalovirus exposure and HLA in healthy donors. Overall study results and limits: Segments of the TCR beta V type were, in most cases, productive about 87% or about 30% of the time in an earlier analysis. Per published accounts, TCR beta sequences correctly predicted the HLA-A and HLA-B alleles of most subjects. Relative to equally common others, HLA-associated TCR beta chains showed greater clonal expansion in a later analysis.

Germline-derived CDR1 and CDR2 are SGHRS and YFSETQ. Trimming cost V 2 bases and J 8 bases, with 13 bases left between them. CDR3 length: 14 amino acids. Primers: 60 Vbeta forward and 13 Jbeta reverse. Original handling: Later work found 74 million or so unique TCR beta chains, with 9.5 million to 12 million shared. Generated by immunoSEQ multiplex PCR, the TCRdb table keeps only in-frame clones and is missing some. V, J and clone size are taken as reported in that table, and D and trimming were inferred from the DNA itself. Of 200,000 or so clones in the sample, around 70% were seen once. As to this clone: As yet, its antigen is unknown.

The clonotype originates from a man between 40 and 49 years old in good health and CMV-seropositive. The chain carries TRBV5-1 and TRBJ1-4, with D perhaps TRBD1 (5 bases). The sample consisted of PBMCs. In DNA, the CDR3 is TGCGCCAGCAGCTTAAGGGGAAGTGGGGAAAAACTGTTTTTT. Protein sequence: CASSLRGSGEKLFF.